This TCR beta chain was sequenced in a study of cytotoxic CD8 clonotypes in ibrutinib-treated CLL. This CDR3 is 14 amino acids long. Germline-derived CDR1 and CDR2 are ENHRY and SYGVKD. Trimming pared 2 bases from V and 4 bases from J, leaving 11 bases between. About this clone: Its antigen is currently unknown.

Deep sequencing aimed at 1 in 200,000 to 1 in 1 million T cells' resolution. Method: immunoSEQ multiplex PCR; TCRdb's copy keeps in-frame clones and lacks some. The sample includes over 150,000 clones, 81% seen only once; the top ten take roughly 1.9%. Findings and caveats of the study: Increased clonality at ibrutinib response gave way to a return toward baseline at progression.

Sample: PBMCs, taken after 12 months of ibrutinib treatment. This sequence was found in a human donor with chronic lymphocytic leukemia. J is TRBJ1-1 and V is TRBV10-3, with D perhaps matching TRBD1 (5 bases). CDR3 sequence reads: CAISEGGVGTEAFF. The CDR3 DNA reads as TGTGCCATCAGTGAGGGGGGTGTGGGCACTGAAGCTTTCTTT.